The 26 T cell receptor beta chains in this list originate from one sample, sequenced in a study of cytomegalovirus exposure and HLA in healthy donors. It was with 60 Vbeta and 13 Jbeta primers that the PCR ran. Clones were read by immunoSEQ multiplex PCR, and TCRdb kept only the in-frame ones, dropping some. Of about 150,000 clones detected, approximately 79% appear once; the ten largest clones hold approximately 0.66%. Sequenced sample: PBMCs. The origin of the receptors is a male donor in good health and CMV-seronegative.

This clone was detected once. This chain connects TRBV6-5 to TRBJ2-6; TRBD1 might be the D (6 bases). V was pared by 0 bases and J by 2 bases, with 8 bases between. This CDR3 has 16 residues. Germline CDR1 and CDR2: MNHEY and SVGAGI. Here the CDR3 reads CASSYSAGAGANVLTF. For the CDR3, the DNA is TGTGCCAGCAGTTACTCGGCAGGGGCTGGGGCCAACGTCCTGACTTTC.

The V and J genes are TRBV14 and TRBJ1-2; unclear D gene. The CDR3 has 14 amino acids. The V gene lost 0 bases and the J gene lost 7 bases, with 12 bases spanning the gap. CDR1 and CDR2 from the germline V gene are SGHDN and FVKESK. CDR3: CASSQEKSRGGYTF. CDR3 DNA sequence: TGTGCCAGCAGCCAAGAAAAATCCCGGGGTGGCTACACCTTC.

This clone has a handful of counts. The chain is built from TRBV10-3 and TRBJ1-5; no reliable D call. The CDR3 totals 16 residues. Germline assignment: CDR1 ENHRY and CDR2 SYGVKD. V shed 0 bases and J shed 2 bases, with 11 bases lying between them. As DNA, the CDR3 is TGTGCCATCAGTGAGTCTGTGGCCCAGGGCAATCAGCCCCAGCATTTT. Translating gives CAISESVAQGNQPQHF.

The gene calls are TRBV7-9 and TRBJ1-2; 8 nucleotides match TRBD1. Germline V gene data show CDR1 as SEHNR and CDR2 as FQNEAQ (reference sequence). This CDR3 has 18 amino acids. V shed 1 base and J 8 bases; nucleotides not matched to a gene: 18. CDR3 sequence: CASSLVYRDRTNYEGYTF. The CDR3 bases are TGTGCCAGCAGCTTAGTCTATAGGGACAGGACTAACTATGAGGGCTACACCTTC. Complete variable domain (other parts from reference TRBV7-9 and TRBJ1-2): DTGVSQNPRHKITKRGQNVTFRCDPISEHNRLYWYRQTLGQGPEFLTYFQNEAQLEKSRLLSDRFSAERPKGSFSTLEIQRTEQGDSAMYLCASSLVYRDRTNYEGYTFGSGTRLTVV.

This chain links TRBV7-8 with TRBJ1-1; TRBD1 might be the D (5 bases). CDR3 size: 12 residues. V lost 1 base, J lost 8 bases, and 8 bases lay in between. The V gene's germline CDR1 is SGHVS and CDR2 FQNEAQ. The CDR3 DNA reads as TGTGCCAGCAGCTTAGGCGCAGGGGAAGCTTTCTTT. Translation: CASSLGAGEAFF.

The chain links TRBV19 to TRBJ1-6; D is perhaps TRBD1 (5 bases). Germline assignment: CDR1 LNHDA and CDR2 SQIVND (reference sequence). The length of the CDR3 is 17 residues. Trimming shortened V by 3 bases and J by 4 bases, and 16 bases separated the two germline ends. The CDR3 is CASSMLGGSLYNSPLHF. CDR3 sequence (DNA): TGTGCCAGTAGTATGCTCGGGGGGAGTTTATATAATTCACCCCTCCACTTT.

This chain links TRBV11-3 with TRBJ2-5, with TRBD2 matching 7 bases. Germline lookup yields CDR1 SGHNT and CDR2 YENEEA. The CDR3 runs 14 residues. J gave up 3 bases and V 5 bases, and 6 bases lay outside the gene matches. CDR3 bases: TGTGCCAGCAGCCTGGGCGGGGGAGAAGAGACCCAGTACTTC. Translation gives CASSLGGGEETQYF.

CDR3 sequence (DNA): TGTGCCAGCAGCTCCCGGGACACCTATGGCTACACCTTC. It encodes CASSSRDTYGYTF. This rearrangement joins TRBV7-2 to TRBJ1-2; TRBD1 is a possible D gene (6 bases). Germline-derived CDR1 and CDR2 are SGHTA and FQGNSA. The V and J ends lost 4 bases and 4 bases respectively, with 10 bases between them. The CDR3 is 13 amino acids.

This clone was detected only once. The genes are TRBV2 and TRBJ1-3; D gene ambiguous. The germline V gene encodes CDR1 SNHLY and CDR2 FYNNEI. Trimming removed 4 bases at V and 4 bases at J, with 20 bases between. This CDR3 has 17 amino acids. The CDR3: CASSGTVGSRMGNTIYF. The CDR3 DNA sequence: TGTGCCAGCAGTGGCACCGTAGGCTCCAGGATGGGAAACACCATATATTTT.

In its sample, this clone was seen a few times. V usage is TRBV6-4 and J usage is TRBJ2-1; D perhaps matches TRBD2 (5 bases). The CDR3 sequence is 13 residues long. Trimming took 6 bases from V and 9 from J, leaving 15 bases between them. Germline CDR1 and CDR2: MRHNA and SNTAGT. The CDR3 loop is CASSEGPEVEQFF. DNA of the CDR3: TGTGCCAGCAGCGAGGGCCCCGAGGTTGAGCAGTTCTTC.

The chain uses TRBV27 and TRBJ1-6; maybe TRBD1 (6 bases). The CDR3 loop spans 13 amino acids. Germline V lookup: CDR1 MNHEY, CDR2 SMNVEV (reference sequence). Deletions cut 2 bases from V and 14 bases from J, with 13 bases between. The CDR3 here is CASSLRDIGALHF. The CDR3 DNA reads TGTGCCAGCAGTTTAAGGGACATCGGGGCCCTCCACTTT.

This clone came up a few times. The CDR3 protein is CAWRGGSSPLHF. The CDR3 DNA sequence: TGTGCCTGGAGGGGAGGAAGTTCACCCCTCCACTTT. The chain links TRBV30 to TRBJ1-6, with unresolved D. This CDR3 region has 12 residues. Trimming removed 3 bases from V and 9 bases from J, with 9 bases in between. Germline V gene lookup returns CDR1 GTSNPN and CDR2 SVGIG (reference sequence). Full variable domain (outside the CDR3, taken from reference TRBV30 and TRBJ1-6): SQTIHQWPATLVQPVGSPLSLECTVEGTSNPNLYWYRQAAGRGLQLLFYSVGIGQISSEVPQNLSASRPQDRQFILSSKKLLLSDSGFYLCAWRGGSSPLHFGNGTRLTVT.

The CDR3 nucleotides are TGTGCCAGCCAACCGGCAGGGTCGGAAGAGACCCAGTACTTC. This codes for CASQPAGSEETQYF. This chain uses TRBV25-1 with TRBJ2-5, with a tentative D call TRBD1 (5 bases). Germline V lookup: CDR1 MGHDK, CDR2 SYGVNS. This CDR3 has 14 amino acids. Trimming removed 8 bases at V and 3 bases at J, with 16 bases between.

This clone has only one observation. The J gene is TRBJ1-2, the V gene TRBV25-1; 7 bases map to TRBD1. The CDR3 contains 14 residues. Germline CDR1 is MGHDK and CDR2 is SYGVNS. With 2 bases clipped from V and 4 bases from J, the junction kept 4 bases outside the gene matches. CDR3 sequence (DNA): TGTGCCAGCAGTGAACCAGGGGGTACCTATGGCTACACCTTC. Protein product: CASSEPGGTYGYTF.

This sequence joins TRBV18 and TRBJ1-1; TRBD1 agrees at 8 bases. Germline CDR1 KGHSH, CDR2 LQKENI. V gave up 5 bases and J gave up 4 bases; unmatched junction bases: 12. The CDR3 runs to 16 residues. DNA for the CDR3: TGTGCCAGCTCAGCAACAGGGGGAGGTATAAGCACTGAAGCTTTCTTT. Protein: CASSATGGGISTEAFF. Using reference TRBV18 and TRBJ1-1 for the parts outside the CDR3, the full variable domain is NAGVMQNPRHLVRRRGQEARLRCSPMKGHSHVYWYRQLPEEGLKFMVYLQKENIIDESGMPKERFSAEFPKEGPSILRIQQVVRGDSAAYFCASSATGGGISTEAFFGQGTRLTVV.

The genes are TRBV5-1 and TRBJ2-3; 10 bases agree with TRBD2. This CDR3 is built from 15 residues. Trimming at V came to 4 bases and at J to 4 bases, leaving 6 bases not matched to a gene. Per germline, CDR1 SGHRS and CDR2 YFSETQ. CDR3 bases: TGCGCCAGCAGCACCGGACTAGCGGAGTCAGATACGCAGTATTTT. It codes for CASSTGLAESDTQYF.

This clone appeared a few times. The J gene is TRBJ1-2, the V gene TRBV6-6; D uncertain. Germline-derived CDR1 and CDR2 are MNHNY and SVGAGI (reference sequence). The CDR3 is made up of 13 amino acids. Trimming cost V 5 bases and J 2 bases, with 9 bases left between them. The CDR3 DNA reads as TGTGCCAGCAGTCCCGACGGGAACTATGGCTACACCTTC. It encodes CASSPDGNYGYTF.

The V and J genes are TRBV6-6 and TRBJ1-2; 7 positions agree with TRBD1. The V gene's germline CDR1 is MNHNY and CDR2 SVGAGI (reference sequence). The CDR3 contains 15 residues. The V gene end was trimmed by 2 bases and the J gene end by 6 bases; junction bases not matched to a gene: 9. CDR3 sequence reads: CASSYSLGQANGYTF. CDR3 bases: TGTGCCAGCAGTTACAGCCTTGGACAGGCAAATGGCTACACCTTC.

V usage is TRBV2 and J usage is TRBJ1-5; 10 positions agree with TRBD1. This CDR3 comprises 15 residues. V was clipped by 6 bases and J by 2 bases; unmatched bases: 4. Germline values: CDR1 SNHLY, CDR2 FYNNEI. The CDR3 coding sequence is TGTGCCAGCAGAGGACAGGGGGAACGCAATCAGCCCCAGCATTTT. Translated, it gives CASRGQGERNQPQHF.

Here the CDR3 DNA reads TGTGCCAGCACGGGCTATAATTCACCCCTCCACTTT. This sequence encodes CASTGYNSPLHF. The chain uses TRBV2 and TRBJ1-6; D call uncertain. The CDR3 length is 12 residues. Germline CDR1 and CDR2: SNHLY and FYNNEI. V lost 7 bases and J lost 3, with 4 bases in between.

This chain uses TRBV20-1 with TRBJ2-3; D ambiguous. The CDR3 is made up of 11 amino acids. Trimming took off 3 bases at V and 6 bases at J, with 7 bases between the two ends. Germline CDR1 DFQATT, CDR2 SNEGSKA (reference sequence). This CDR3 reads CSASSMDTQYF. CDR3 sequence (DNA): TGCAGTGCTAGTAGTATGGATACGCAGTATTTT.

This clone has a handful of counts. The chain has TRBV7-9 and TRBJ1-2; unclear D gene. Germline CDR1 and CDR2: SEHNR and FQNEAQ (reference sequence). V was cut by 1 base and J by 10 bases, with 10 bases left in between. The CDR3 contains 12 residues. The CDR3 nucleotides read TGTGCCAGCAGCTTAGGGGCAGCCGCCTACACCTTC. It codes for CASSLGAAAYTF.

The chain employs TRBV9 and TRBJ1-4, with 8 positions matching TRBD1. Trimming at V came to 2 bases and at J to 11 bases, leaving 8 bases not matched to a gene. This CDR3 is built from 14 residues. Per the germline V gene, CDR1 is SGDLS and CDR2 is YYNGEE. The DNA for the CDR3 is TGTGCCAGCAGCGTGGACAGGGTGGGGCGGAAACTGTTTTTT. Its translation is CASSVDRVGRKLFF.

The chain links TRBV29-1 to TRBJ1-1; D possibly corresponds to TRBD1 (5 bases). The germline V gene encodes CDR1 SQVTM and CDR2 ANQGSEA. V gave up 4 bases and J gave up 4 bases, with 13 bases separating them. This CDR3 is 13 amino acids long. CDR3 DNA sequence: TGCAGCGTTGGGGCGGGGGGATCCACTGAAGCTTTCTTT. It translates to CSVGAGGSTEAFF.

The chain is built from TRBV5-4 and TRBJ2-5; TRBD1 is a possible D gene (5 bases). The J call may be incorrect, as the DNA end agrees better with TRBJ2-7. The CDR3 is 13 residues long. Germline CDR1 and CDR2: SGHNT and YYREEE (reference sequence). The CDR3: CASSLGGGYEQYF. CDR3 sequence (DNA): TGTGCCAGCAGCTTGGGGGGCGGCTACGAGCAGTACTTC.

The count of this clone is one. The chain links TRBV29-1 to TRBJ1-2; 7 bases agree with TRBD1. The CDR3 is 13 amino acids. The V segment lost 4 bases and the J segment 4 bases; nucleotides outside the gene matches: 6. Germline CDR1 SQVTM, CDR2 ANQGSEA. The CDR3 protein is CSVGNRGTYGYTF. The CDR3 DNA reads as TGCAGCGTTGGAAACAGGGGCACCTATGGCTACACCTTC.